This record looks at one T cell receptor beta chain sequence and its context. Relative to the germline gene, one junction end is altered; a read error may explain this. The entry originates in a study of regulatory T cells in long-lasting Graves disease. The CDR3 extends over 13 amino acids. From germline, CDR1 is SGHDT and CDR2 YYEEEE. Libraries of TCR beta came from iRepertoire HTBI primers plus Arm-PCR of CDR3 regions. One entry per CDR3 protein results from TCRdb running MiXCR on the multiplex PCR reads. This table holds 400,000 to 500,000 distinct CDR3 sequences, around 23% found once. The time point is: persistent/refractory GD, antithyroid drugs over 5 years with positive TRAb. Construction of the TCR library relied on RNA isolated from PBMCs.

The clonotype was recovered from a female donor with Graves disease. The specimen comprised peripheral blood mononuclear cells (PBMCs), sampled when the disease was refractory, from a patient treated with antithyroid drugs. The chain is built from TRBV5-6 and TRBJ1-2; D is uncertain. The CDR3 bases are TGTGCCAGCAGACCGACATCTCTCTATGACTACACCTTC. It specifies CASRPTSLYDYTF.